This T cell receptor beta chain was profiled in a study of blood T cells in healthy people across ages. Study-level results: Without sorted subsets, naive and antigen-experienced compartments could not be conclusively compared.

This clonotype was seen only a few times. What it binds is not known. Together with a sample-barcoded 5' primer, a J-beta primer mix was included in a second PCR lasting roughly 6 to 12 cycles. TCRdb used MiXCR to reprocess the 5' RACE reads, holding one entry per CDR3 protein. The sample consists of fewer than 900,000 distinct CDR3 sequences, 30% to 45% of them appearing once. Germline CDR1 and CDR2: SGHDT and YYEEEE. CDR3 size: 17 residues. V was trimmed by 6 bases and J by 7 bases, leaving 26 bases between them. The receptor was isolated from a young man in good health. The genes are TRBV5-6 and TRBJ2-1; D might be TRBD2 (5 bases). Material: blood. DNA of the CDR3: TGTGCCAGCATTAGTTTTCCCGACTACCACACGGGGAATGAGCAGTTCTTC. Translation: CASISFPDYHTGNEQFF.